The 27 T cell receptor beta chains below come from one sample, sequenced in a study of a mutant IDH1 vaccine in newly diagnosed glioma (dated by TCRdb to the early 2020s). Receptors were amplified or captured by the immunoSEQ multiplex PCR assay. TCRdb stores this immuneACCESS table with in-frame sequences only. Part of the clones is absent; in the studies checked, under half of the shortfall reflects unresolved V genes, and no reason is known for the rest. The sample has 98,000 or so clones on record, 70% to 90% of them singletons. The ten largest clones take up roughly 0.54% of the sample. The meaning of the sample's time point label: baseline, week 1 (first vaccination visit). The treatment or condition label here, explained by the study, means: pre-vaccination baseline after standard-of-care therapy. Sequences were derived from PBMCs, sampled from a glioma patient treated with radiotherapy, temozolomide or both. These receptors were taken from a woman between 50 and 59 years old with glioma.

V gene TRBV9 combines with J gene TRBJ2-5; 10 bases align to TRBD2. The germline V gene encodes CDR1 SGDLS and CDR2 YYNGEE. Trimming took 3 bases from V and 4 from J; bases not matched to a gene: 6. The CDR3 runs to 15 residues. The CDR3 bases are TGTGCCAGCAGCGCTAGCGGGAGCCGGGCAGAGACCCAGTACTTC. Encoded protein: CASSASGSRAETQYF.

CDR3 protein: CASRMSRVGHGYTF. In DNA, the CDR3 is TGTGCCAGCAGGATGTCCCGGGTAGGGCATGGCTACACCTTC. V gene TRBV27 combines with J gene TRBJ1-2; D gene ambiguous. This CDR3 has 14 amino acids. The germline V and J ends were trimmed by 6 bases and 6 bases, with 17 bases remaining between them. Germline lookup yields CDR1 MNHEY and CDR2 SMNVEV (reference sequence).

This clone was recorded a few times. The V call is TRBV9, the J call TRBJ1-1, with a weak D call TRBD1 (5 bases). V was trimmed by 0 bases and J by 4 bases, leaving 13 bases between them. The CDR3 loop spans 15 amino acids. Germline CDR1 and CDR2: SGDLS and YYNGEE. In nucleotides, the CDR3 is TGTGCCAGCAGCGTAGCTGGGCAGGGAGGCACTGAAGCTTTCTTT. It specifies CASSVAGQGGTEAFF.

As concerns this clone: An end of the junction does not agree with germline; a read error may underlie this. This chain links TRBV7-7 with TRBJ2-1; 11 bases align to TRBD2. This CDR3 has 16 amino acids. Germline loops: CDR1 SSHAT, CDR2 FNYEAQ (reference sequence). CDR3 region: CASSLAGLAAYNEQFF. The CDR3 bases are TGTGCTAGCAGCTTAGCGGGACTAGCGGCATACAATGAGCAGTTCTTC.

Worth noting for this clone: Within the sample, other DNA sequences also encode this same CDR3. J is TRBJ2-7 and V is TRBV5-5, with D hard to call. The V gene's germline CDR1 is SGHKS and CDR2 YYEKEE (reference sequence). Trimming stripped 0 bases from V and 0 bases from J, with 10 bases between. CDR3 length equals 15 residues. This CDR3 reads CASSLAGVNSYEQYF. CDR3 DNA: TGTGCCAGCAGCTTGGCGGGTGTAAACTCCTACGAGCAGTACTTC.

The sample holds one count of this clone. The chain couples TRBV27 to TRBJ2-7, with D uncertain. Trimming pared 2 bases from V and 0 bases from J, leaving 5 bases between. The CDR3 loop spans 13 amino acids. Germline V gene lookup returns CDR1 MNHEY and CDR2 SMNVEV (reference sequence). This CDR3 is CASSLTDSYEQYF. CDR3 coding DNA: TGTGCCAGCAGTTTAACGGACTCCTACGAGCAGTACTTC.

The J gene is TRBJ2-7, the V gene TRBV2, with TRBD2 matching over 9 bases. The CDR3 consists of 15 residues. Germline values: CDR1 SNHLY, CDR2 FYNNEI. V lost 2 bases to trimming and J lost 9 bases; unmatched junction nucleotides: 11. The CDR3 DNA follows: TGTGCCAGCAGTGAATCGCTAGCGGGGACTGGGGGGCAGTACTTC. As protein: CASSESLAGTGGQYF.

The rearrangement links TRBV28 to TRBJ1-2, with 8 bases aligning to TRBD1. Losses at the gene ends were 6 bases for V and 3 bases for J; bases not matched to a gene: 3. The germline V gene encodes CDR1 MDHEN and CDR2 SYDVKM. The CDR3 sequence is 13 residues long. CDR3 sequence: CASRGTGDYGYTF. DNA of the CDR3: TGTGCCAGCAGGGGGACAGGCGACTATGGCTACACCTTC.

Only one count was recorded for this clone. V usage is TRBV28 and J usage is TRBJ1-5; no reliable D call. This CDR3 region has 12 residues. Germline CDR1 and CDR2: MDHEN and SYDVKM. Trimming stripped 3 bases from V and 4 bases from J, with 4 bases between. CDR3: CASSFLNQPQHF. The CDR3, as DNA: TGTGCCAGCAGTTTTTTAAATCAGCCCCAGCATTTT.

Only one count was recorded for this clone. V usage is TRBV10-3 and J usage is TRBJ2-7, with 10 bases matching TRBD2. The CDR3 is made up of 13 amino acids. Germline V gene sequence: CDR1 ENHRY, CDR2 SYGVKD. V shed 6 bases, J shed 5 bases, and the junction held 4 bases outside the gene matches. CDR3 residues: CAIRPGTSDEQYF. The CDR3 DNA reads TGTGCCATCAGACCCGGGACTAGCGACGAGCAGTACTTC.

This chain links TRBV27 with TRBJ1-5; D ambiguous. Germline V lookup: CDR1 MNHEY, CDR2 SMNVEV (reference sequence). The CDR3 covers 15 residues. Between the trimmed V and J ends, which lost 2 bases and 0 bases, there was a span of 8 bases. The CDR3 is CASSLARHSNQPQHF. In DNA form, the CDR3 reads TGTGCCAGCAGTTTAGCCAGGCATAGCAATCAGCCCCAGCATTTT.

The V call is TRBV10-3, the J call TRBJ2-7; D might be TRBD2 (6 bases). V shed 5 bases and J shed 12 bases, with 17 bases lying between them. Germline V CDR1 and CDR2: ENHRY, SYGVKD. The CDR3 loop spans 12 amino acids. The CDR3 protein is CAISRETGETYF. The DNA of the CDR3 is TGTGCCATCAGTCGAGAGACGGGAGAGACGTACTTC.

This clone has more than one count but fewer than ten. The chain couples TRBV19 to TRBJ2-7; tentatively, D is TRBD1 (5 bases). Germline CDR1 reads LNHDA; CDR2 reads SQIVND (reference sequence). CDR3 length: 16 residues. V was pared by 7 bases and J by 7 bases, with 26 bases between. The CDR3 coding sequence is TGTGCCAGTACCTCATCAACCGGGCGACAGACGGGTGAGCAGTACTTC. This gives the protein CASTSSTGRQTGEQYF.

J is TRBJ1-1 and V is TRBV10-3; D is perhaps TRBD1 (5 bases). The V gene lost 4 bases and the J gene lost 3 bases, with 9 bases spanning the gap. Germline V CDR1 and CDR2: ENHRY, SYGVKD. This CDR3 has 13 amino acids. In DNA, the CDR3 is TGTGCCATCAGTGGGGGCATGGACACTGAAGCTTTCTTT. It translates to CAISGGMDTEAFF.

V is TRBV28 and J is TRBJ2-7; possibly TRBD1 for D (7 bases). Deletions cut 7 bases from V and 5 bases from J, with 15 bases between. Germline V CDR1 and CDR2: MDHEN, SYDVKM. The CDR3 is 13 amino acids. The CDR3 nucleotides read TGTGCCAGCACCCGACAGGGAGGCAACGAGCAGTACTTC. The encoded protein is CASTRQGGNEQYF.

The chain joins TRBV6-5 to TRBJ2-2, with D perhaps TRBD1 (5 bases). With 0 bases removed from V and 7 bases from J, the gap between germline ends came to 9 bases. The CDR3 has 14 residues. Germline V gene sequence: CDR1 MNHEY, CDR2 SVGAGI. CDR3 DNA: TGTGCCAGCAGTTACTCGGGGCGTGGCGGGGAGCTGTTTTTT. Translated, it gives CASSYSGRGGELFF.

The V call is TRBV7-9, the J call TRBJ2-7; 15 nucleotides align to TRBD2. With V trimmed by 4 bases and J by 6 bases, 1 base remained unmatched. The CDR3 has 14 amino acids. Germline V gives CDR1 SEHNR, CDR2 FQNEAQ (reference sequence). The CDR3 bases are TGTGCCAGCAGCTCGGGACTAGCGGGAGGCGAGCAGTACTTC. Its protein product is CASSSGLAGGEQYF.

The rearrangement uses TRBV5-1 and TRBJ2-1, with 7 bases that match TRBD1. V was clipped by 0 bases and J by 9 bases; unmatched bases: 6. This CDR3 has 14 amino acids. Germline V gene data show CDR1 as SGHRS and CDR2 as YFSETQ. CDR3: CASSLEGSGGEQFF. In DNA, the CDR3 is TGCGCCAGCAGCTTGGAAGGGTCAGGGGGTGAGCAGTTCTTC.

The chain uses TRBV10-1 and TRBJ1-1; TRBD1 matches at 8 bases. The CDR3 contains 13 residues. V trimming: 4 bases; J trimming: 7 bases; junction bases outside the gene matches: 5. Germline CDR1 reads WNHNN; CDR2 reads SYGVQD (reference sequence). In nucleotides, the CDR3 is TGCGCCAGCAGTGCGACAGGGGAAGGTGAAGCTTTCTTT. This encodes CASSATGEGEAFF.

The chain links TRBV5-1 to TRBJ2-3, with 7 nucleotides matching TRBD2. Germline-derived CDR1 and CDR2 are SGHRS and YFSETQ. The J segment lost 1 base and the V segment lost 0 bases, leaving 2 bases of the junction unmatched. The CDR3 is made up of 15 amino acids. CDR3 DNA sequence: TGCGCCAGCAGCTTGGTCGGACTAGGCACAGATACGCAGTATTTT. Encoded protein: CASSLVGLGTDTQYF.

The chain has TRBV2 and TRBJ2-3; weak D call: TRBD2 (5 bases). Deletions cut 5 bases from V and 4 bases from J, with 13 bases between. The length of the CDR3 is 14 residues. Germline V lookup: CDR1 SNHLY, CDR2 FYNNEI. CDR3: CASSWRPEADTQYF. CDR3 sequence (DNA): TGTGCCAGCAGTTGGAGGCCAGAGGCAGATACGCAGTATTTT.

Only one count was recorded for this clone. The chain combines TRBV18 with TRBJ1-1; D remains unclear. With 3 bases removed from V and 1 base from J, the gap between germline ends came to 9 bases. Germline assignment: CDR1 KGHSH and CDR2 LQKENI. The CDR3 totals 14 residues. CDR3 amino acids: CASSPVDKNTEAFF. CDR3 in DNA: TGTGCCAGCTCACCTGTTGACAAGAACACTGAAGCTTTCTTT.

The chain links TRBV30 to TRBJ2-7, with 11 bases aligning to TRBD1. CDR1 and CDR2 from the germline V gene are GTSNPN and SVGIG (reference sequence). The CDR3 is 15 residues long. V lost 5 bases, J lost 3 bases, and 9 bases stayed unmatched. CDR3 residues: CAWDVTGTGGYEQYF. The CDR3 bases are TGTGCCTGGGATGTTACCGGGACAGGGGGCTACGAGCAGTACTTC.

The chain uses TRBV7-9 and TRBJ2-1; 11 nucleotides align to TRBD2. J was trimmed by 4 bases and V by 5 bases; bases with no gene match: 13. From germline, CDR1 is SEHNR and CDR2 FQNEAQ (reference sequence). This CDR3 comprises 18 residues. Here the CDR3 DNA reads TGTGCCAGCAGCCTCACTTCCCCACTAGCGGGAGAGTACAATGAGCAGTTCTTC. Protein product: CASSLTSPLAGEYNEQFF.

The chain employs TRBV4-1 and TRBJ2-3, with 10 bases fitting TRBD2. V lost 4 bases to trimming and J lost 4 bases; unmatched junction nucleotides: 5. CDR1 MGHRA and CDR2 YSYEKL come from the germline V gene. There are 15 residues in the CDR3. CDR3 DNA: TGCGCCAGCAGCCCCCCGCTAGCGGGAGCAGATACGCAGTATTTT. Protein: CASSPPLAGADTQYF.

CDR3 nucleotides: TGTGCCTGGAATATATACCGTATTAGACGGGGCTACACCTTC. Protein sequence: CAWNIYRIRRGYTF. The genes are TRBV30 and TRBJ1-2; D gene unclear. In germline, CDR1 is GTSNPN, CDR2 SVGIG (reference sequence). The CDR3 length is 14 residues. V was shortened by 4 bases and J by 8 bases, with 20 bases between the two germline ends. Using reference TRBV30 and TRBJ1-2 for the parts outside the CDR3, the full variable domain is SQTIHQWPATLVQPVGSPLSLECTVEGTSNPNLYWYRQAAGRGLQLLFYSVGIGQISSEVPQNLSASRPQDRQFILSSKKLLLSDSGFYLCAWNIYRIRRGYTFGSGTRLTVV.

The V gene is TRBV4-2, the J gene TRBJ1-4; D gene unclear. V was clipped by 4 bases and J by 1 base, with 10 bases between them. CDR1 is LGHNA and CDR2 is YNFKEQ in the germline V gene. This CDR3 has 15 residues. Written as DNA, the CDR3 is TGTGCCAGCAGCCCCCAGGCGGTAACTAATGAAAAACTGTTTTTT. Its protein is CASSPQAVTNEKLFF.